One and the same sample provided the 4 T cell receptor beta chains below, sequenced in a study of T cell responses to AZD1222 COVID-19 vaccine. Only in-frame clones appear in the TCRdb table, and some are missing; sequencing was by immunoSEQ multiplex PCR. The data hold tens of thousands of clones, with 90% observed a single time. This sample comprised peripheral blood, obtained on day 0 of AZD1222 vaccination. Receptors originate from an adult in good health.

This chain connects TRBV9 to TRBJ1-1; TRBD1 aligns across 9 bases. The germline V gene has CDR1 SGDLS and CDR2 YYNGEE. This CDR3 is built from 13 residues. V shed 3 bases and J 9 bases; nucleotides not matched to a gene: 6. In DNA form, the CDR3 reads TGTGCCAGCAGCGGTACAGGGGGCGGAAAAGCTTTCTTT. It codes for CASSGTGGGKAFF.

The chain carries TRBV7-9 and TRBJ2-1; 10 positions match TRBD1. Germline values: CDR1 SEHNR, CDR2 FQNEAQ (reference sequence). V lost 3 bases to trimming and J lost 8 bases; unmatched junction nucleotides: 10. The CDR3 contains 16 residues. The CDR3 DNA sequence: TGTGCCAGCAGCTTTTGGGGGACAGGGGCAATCGATGAGCAGTTCTTC. The encoded protein is CASSFWGTGAIDEQFF.

The chain combines TRBV19 with TRBJ2-1; 10 bases are a match to TRBD1. There are 12 residues in the CDR3. With V trimmed by 10 bases and J by 9 bases, 6 bases remained unmatched. The V gene's germline CDR1 is LNHDA and CDR2 SQIVND (reference sequence). This CDR3 is CATGDRGTEQFF. The CDR3 coding sequence is TGTGCCACTGGGGACAGGGGTACTGAGCAGTTCTTC.

The V and J genes are TRBV27 and TRBJ1-5; D may be TRBD1 (5 bases). V lost 3 bases to trimming and J lost 3 bases, with 12 bases between them. Per the germline V gene, CDR1 is MNHEY and CDR2 is SMNVEV (reference sequence). This CDR3 is built from 15 residues. CDR3 amino acids: CASSFSGEDNQPQHF. DNA of the CDR3: TGTGCCAGCAGTTTTTCGGGGGAAGACAATCAGCCCCAGCATTTT.